This T cell receptor beta chain was identified during a study of T cell repertoires in cytomegalovirus infection. Study-wide context: Public TCR beta signatures marked donors with CMV infection and the matching HLA.

CDR3 length: 15 amino acids. With V trimmed by 0 bases and J by 3 bases, 5 bases remained unmatched. CDR1 is MNHEY and CDR2 is SMNVEV in the germline V gene (reference sequence). TCRdb reprocessed the reads via MiXCR and lists one record per CDR3 protein. The repertoire includes 650,000 to 850,000 distinct CDR3 sequences, roughly 28% of them detected once, and roughly 13% sits in the top ten. Whole-study results and caveats: The response measured ex vivo was dominated by TCR beta clonotypes (HLA-C-restricted and CMV-specific).

The table lists this clonotype with a few counts. Its cognate antigen is unknown. V and J are TRBV27 and TRBJ2-7; 7 nucleotides match TRBD1. Specimen: cultured CD8+ T cells from PBMCs, collected from culture after CMV antigen stimulation. This receptor was taken from a human donor in good health (CMV status not recorded). Some clones in this sample may be carry-over from other donors' samples. For the CDR3, the DNA is TGTGCCAGCAGTTTATCGAAGGGGGCCGTCTACGAGCAGTACTTC. It yields the protein CASSLSKGAVYEQYF.